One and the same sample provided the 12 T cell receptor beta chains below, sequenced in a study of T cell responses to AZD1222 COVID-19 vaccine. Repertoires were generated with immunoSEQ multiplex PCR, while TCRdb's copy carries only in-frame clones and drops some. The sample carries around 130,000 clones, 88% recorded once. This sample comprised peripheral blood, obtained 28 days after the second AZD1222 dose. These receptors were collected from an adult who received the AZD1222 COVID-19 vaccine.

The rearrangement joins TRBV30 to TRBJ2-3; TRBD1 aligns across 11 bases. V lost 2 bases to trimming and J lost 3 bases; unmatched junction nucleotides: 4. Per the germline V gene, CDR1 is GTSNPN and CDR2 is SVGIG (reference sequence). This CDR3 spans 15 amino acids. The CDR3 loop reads CAWSPGQGATDTQYF. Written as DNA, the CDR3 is TGTGCCTGGAGTCCAGGACAGGGGGCAACAGATACGCAGTATTTT.

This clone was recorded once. CDR3 nucleotides: TGTGCCAGCAGCTTGGAGGACAGGGCGGACACCATATATTTT. This translates into CASSLEDRADTIYF. The rearrangement joins TRBV5-4 to TRBJ1-3, with TRBD1 matching over 8 bases. The CDR3 runs 14 residues. V trimming: 0 bases; J trimming: 8 bases; junction bases outside the gene matches: 4. CDR1 SGHNT and CDR2 YYREEE come from the germline V gene (reference sequence).

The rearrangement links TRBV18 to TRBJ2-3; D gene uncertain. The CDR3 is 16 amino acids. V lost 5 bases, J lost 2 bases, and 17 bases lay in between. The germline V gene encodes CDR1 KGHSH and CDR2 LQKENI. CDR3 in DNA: TGTGCCAGCTCAAATAACGGCGGAGCGAACACAGATACGCAGTATTTT. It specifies CASSNNGGANTDTQYF. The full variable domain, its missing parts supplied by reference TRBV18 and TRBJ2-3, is NAGVMQNPRHLVRRRGQEARLRCSPMKGHSHVYWYRQLPEEGLKFMVYLQKENIIDESGMPKERFSAEFPKEGPSILRIQQVVRGDSAAYFCASSNNGGANTDTQYFGPGTRLTVL.

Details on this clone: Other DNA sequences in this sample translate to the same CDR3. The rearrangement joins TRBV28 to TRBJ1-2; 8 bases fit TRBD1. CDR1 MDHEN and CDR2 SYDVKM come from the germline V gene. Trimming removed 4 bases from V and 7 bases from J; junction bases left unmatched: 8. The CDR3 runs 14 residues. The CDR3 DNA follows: TGTGCCAGCAGTTCGACAGGGGCCCGCGGTGGCTACACCTTC. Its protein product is CASSSTGARGGYTF.

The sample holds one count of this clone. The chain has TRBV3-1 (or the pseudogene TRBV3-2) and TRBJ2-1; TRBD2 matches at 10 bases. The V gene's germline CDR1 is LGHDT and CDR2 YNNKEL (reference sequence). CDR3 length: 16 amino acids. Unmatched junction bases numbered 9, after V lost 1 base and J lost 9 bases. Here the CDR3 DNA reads TGTGCCAGCAGCCAAGTCAGCGGGGGGGCCTTCGGTGAGCAGTTCTTC. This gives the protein CASSQVSGGAFGEQFF.

The CDR3 coding sequence is TGCGCCAGCAGCTTGGCGGTAGCAGGGAATGAGCAGTTCTTC. It translates to CASSLAVAGNEQFF. The rearrangement links TRBV5-1 to TRBJ2-1, with a tentative D call TRBD1 (5 bases). V lost 0 bases, J lost 7 bases, and 11 bases lay in between. This CDR3 is 14 amino acids long. Germline CDR1 is SGHRS and CDR2 is YFSETQ.

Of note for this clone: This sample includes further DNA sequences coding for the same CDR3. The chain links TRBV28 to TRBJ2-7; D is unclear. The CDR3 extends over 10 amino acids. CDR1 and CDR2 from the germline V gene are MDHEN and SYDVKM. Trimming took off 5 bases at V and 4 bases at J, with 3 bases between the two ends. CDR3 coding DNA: TGTGCCAGCAGTAAGTACGAGCAGTACTTC. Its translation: CASSKYEQYF.

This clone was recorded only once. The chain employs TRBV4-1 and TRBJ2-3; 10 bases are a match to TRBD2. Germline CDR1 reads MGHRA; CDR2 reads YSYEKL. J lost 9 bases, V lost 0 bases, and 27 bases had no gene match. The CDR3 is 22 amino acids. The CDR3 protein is CASSQDMLSGRSPAALEPTQYF. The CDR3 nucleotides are TGCGCCAGCAGCCAAGACATGCTTAGCGGGAGGTCCCCTGCCGCGCTCGAGCCGACGCAGTATTTT.

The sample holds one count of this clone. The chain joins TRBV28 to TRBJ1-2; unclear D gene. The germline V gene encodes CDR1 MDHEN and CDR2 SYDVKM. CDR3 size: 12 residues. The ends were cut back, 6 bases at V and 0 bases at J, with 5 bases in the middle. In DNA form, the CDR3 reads TGTGCCAGCAGCACAGCTAACTATGGCTACACCTTC. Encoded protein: CASSTANYGYTF.

The CDR3 is CASSQVRYQETQYF. In DNA form, the CDR3 reads TGTGCCAGCAGCCAAGTACGGTACCAAGAGACCCAGTACTTC. The chain employs TRBV16 and TRBJ2-5, with unresolved D. The CDR3 has 14 residues. Germline V lookup: CDR1 KGHSY, CDR2 FQNENV. The germline V and J ends were trimmed by 2 bases and 0 bases, with 7 bases remaining between them.

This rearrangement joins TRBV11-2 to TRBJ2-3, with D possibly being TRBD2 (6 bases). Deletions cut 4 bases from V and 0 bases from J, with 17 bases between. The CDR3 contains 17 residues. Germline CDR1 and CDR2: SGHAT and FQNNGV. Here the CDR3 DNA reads TGTGCCAGCAGCTCACGCCCCGCTAGCGTCAGCACAGATACGCAGTATTTT. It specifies CASSSRPASVSTDTQYF.

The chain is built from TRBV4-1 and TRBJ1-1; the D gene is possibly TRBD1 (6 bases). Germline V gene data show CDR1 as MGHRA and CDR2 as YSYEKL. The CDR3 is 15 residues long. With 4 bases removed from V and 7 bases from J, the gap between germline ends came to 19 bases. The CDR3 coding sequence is TGCGCCAGCAGCCGTCCCTTCTCAGGGGCCGTTGAAGCTTTCTTT. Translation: CASSRPFSGAVEAFF.